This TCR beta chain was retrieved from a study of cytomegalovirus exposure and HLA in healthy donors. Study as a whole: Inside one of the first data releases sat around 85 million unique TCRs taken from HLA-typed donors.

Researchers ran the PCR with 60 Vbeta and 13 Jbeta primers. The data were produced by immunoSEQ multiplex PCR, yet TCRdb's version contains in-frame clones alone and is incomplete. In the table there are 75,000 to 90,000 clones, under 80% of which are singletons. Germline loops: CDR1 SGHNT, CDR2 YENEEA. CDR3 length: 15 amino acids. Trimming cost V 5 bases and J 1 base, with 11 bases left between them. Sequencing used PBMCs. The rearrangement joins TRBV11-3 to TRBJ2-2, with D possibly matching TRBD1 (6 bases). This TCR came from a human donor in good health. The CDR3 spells CASSPGQQNTGELFF. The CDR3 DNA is TGTGCCAGCAGCCCCGGACAGCAGAACACCGGGGAGCTGTTTTTT.